The 17 T cell receptor beta chains below come from one sample, sequenced in a study of blood T cell repertoires in COVID-19. Using immunoSEQ multiplex PCR, the repertoire was profiled, and TCRdb retains in-frame clones only, with some absent. The data hold approximately 220,000 clones, with 75% to 90% observed a single time. The specimen was peripheral blood. The receptor source for this set is a man aged 35-49 years with acute or convalescent COVID-19.

The chain has TRBV11-2 and TRBJ2-1, with D possibly matching TRBD2 (7 bases). The V end lost 5 bases, the J end lost 5 bases, and 13 bases lay between the germline ends. The CDR3 sequence is 14 residues long. Germline CDR1 SGHAT, CDR2 FQNNGV. The CDR3 DNA is TGTGCCAGCAGCCGAGGGGGGGGGAACAATGAGCAGTTCTTC. Its translation is CASSRGGGNNEQFF.

The rearrangement links TRBV18 to TRBJ1-6, with 8 positions matching TRBD1. The CDR3 is made up of 17 amino acids. V gave up 1 base and J gave up 5 bases; unmatched junction bases: 7. CDR1 and CDR2 (germline): KGHSH, LQKENI. The CDR3 loop reads CASSPQAGGNNNSPLHF. CDR3 nucleotides: TGTGCCAGCTCACCACAAGCAGGGGGCAACAATAATTCACCCCTCCACTTT.

The CDR3 spells CASSKEPGGIGNTIYF. DNA of the CDR3: TGTGCCAGCAGCAAAGAGCCAGGGGGAATAGGAAACACCATATATTTT. This chain uses TRBV21-1 with TRBJ1-3; TRBD1, as called in the table, went unchecked against the DNA. TRBV21-1 is a recognized pseudogene. The CDR3 has 16 residues.

V is TRBV5-1 and J is TRBJ1-1, with D perhaps matching TRBD1 (6 bases). From germline, CDR1 is SGHRS and CDR2 YFSETQ. The CDR3 has 15 residues. Trimming took 1 base from V and 4 from J, leaving 14 bases between them. The CDR3 region is CASSLYGGDGTEAFF. The CDR3 region has the DNA TGCGCCAGCAGCTTGTATGGGGGCGATGGCACTGAAGCTTTCTTT.

V gene TRBV10-3 combines with J gene TRBJ1-1; D is perhaps TRBD1 (6 bases). The V and J ends lost 7 bases and 4 bases respectively, with 13 bases between them. There are 13 residues in the CDR3. Germline-derived CDR1 and CDR2 are ENHRY and SYGVKD. CDR3 residues: CAINGQYGTEAFF. The CDR3 bases are TGTGCCATCAATGGACAGTATGGCACTGAAGCTTTCTTT.

J is TRBJ2-1 and V is TRBV6-1; D gene ambiguous. The V gene's germline CDR1 is MNHNS and CDR2 SASEGT. V was trimmed by 2 bases and J by 6 bases, leaving 8 bases between them. CDR3 size: 13 residues. CDR3 sequence: CASSEPELNEQFF. DNA of the CDR3: TGTGCCAGCAGTGAACCCGAACTCAATGAGCAGTTCTTC.

This rearrangement joins TRBV10-3 to TRBJ1-1; weak D call: TRBD1 (5 bases). The germline CDR1 and CDR2 sequences are ENHRY and SYGVKD. The CDR3 consists of 14 residues. V dropped 7 bases and J dropped 1 base, with 13 bases sitting between them. CDR3 residues: CAINGGASNTEAFF. DNA for the CDR3: TGTGCCATCAATGGAGGGGCGTCGAACACTGAAGCTTTCTTT.

This clone was counted a single time. The chain employs TRBV6-1 and TRBJ2-5, with D maybe TRBD1 (5 bases). The germline V gene encodes CDR1 MNHNS and CDR2 SASEGT. The CDR3 loop spans 17 amino acids. Trimming shortened V by 3 bases and J by 0 bases, and 17 bases separated the two germline ends. CDR3: CASSDDHWSRDQETQYF. In DNA, the CDR3 is TGTGCCAGCAGTGACGACCATTGGTCCAGGGACCAAGAGACCCAGTACTTC.

The V call is TRBV6-4, the J call TRBJ2-7; 13 positions agree with TRBD2. This CDR3 is 15 amino acids long. Germline V lookup: CDR1 MRHNA, CDR2 SNTAGT. V shed 7 bases and J 6 bases; nucleotides not matched to a gene: 9. Here the CDR3 DNA reads TGTGCCAGCACCGACGGACTAGCGGGAGCCCCCGAGCAGTACTTC. Protein product: CASTDGLAGAPEQYF.

The gene calls are TRBV19 and TRBJ1-1; D is uncertain. Germline V gives CDR1 LNHDA, CDR2 SQIVND (reference sequence). The CDR3 spans 14 residues. V shed 5 bases and J shed 5 bases, with 15 bases lying between them. This CDR3 is CASSVRARRTEAFF. CDR3 DNA sequence: TGTGCCAGTAGTGTCCGGGCCCGGAGGACTGAAGCTTTCTTT.

This chain links TRBV25-1 with TRBJ1-4; D gene ambiguous. With 3 bases removed from V and 6 bases from J, the gap between germline ends came to 8 bases. The V gene's germline CDR1 is MGHDK and CDR2 SYGVNS. The CDR3 is 13 amino acids. This CDR3 reads CASSDGQYEKLFF. The CDR3 region has the DNA TGTGCCAGCAGTGATGGGCAGTATGAAAAACTGTTTTTT.

The chain carries TRBV4-2 and TRBJ2-3; TRBD2 matches at 10 bases. Per germline, CDR1 LGHNA and CDR2 YNFKEQ. The CDR3 consists of 15 residues. The junction had 6 bases not matched to a gene; V was cut back by 1 base and J by 8 bases. CDR3 protein: CASSQVSSGRSTQYF. CDR3 in DNA: TGTGCCAGCAGCCAAGTTTCTAGCGGGAGAAGTACGCAGTATTTT.

The chain employs TRBV27 and TRBJ2-1; possible D gene TRBD2, 6 bases. Trimming removed 10 bases from V and 7 bases from J, with 17 bases in between. This CDR3 region has 13 residues. Germline V gene data show CDR1 as MNHEY and CDR2 as SMNVEV (reference sequence). CDR3 sequence reads: CATMGGSGNEQFF. DNA of the CDR3: TGTGCCACCATGGGAGGATCGGGGAATGAGCAGTTCTTC.

This clone was picked up one time. The chain has TRBV6-5 and TRBJ2-7; weak D call: TRBD2 (5 bases). The CDR3 totals 15 residues. V was shortened by 7 bases and J by 2 bases, with 18 bases between the two germline ends. CDR1 is MNHEY and CDR2 is SVGAGI in the germline V gene. CDR3 sequence (DNA): TGTGCCAGCACCCCTCGGACTGGACCAACCTACGAGCAGTACTTC. This encodes CASTPRTGPTYEQYF.

This chain links TRBV11-2 with TRBJ1-6, with 7 bases identical to TRBD1. The CDR3 is 14 amino acids. V gave up 4 bases and J gave up 7 bases; unmatched junction bases: 4. Per germline, CDR1 SGHAT and CDR2 FQNNGV. The CDR3 nucleotides read TGTGCCAGCAGCTCGGGACAGATCAATTCACCCCTCCACTTT. This codes for CASSSGQINSPLHF.

V and J are TRBV6-1 and TRBJ1-6, with 7 bases that match TRBD1. After removal of 3 bases from V and 11 bases from J, the junction contained 10 bases not matched to a gene. This CDR3 comprises 15 residues. Germline V gene sequence: CDR1 MNHNS, CDR2 SASEGT. CDR3 amino acids: CASSDQQGFGAPLHF. CDR3 sequence (DNA): TGTGCCAGCAGTGATCAACAGGGGTTCGGGGCACCCCTCCACTTT.

The chain couples TRBV5-4 to TRBJ2-2; D perhaps matches TRBD2 (5 bases). The V gene's germline CDR1 is SGHNT and CDR2 YYREEE (reference sequence). This CDR3 has 13 residues. Trimming took off 4 bases at V and 5 bases at J, with 9 bases between the two ends. CDR3 sequence: CASSGLTTGELFF. For the CDR3, the DNA is TGTGCCAGCAGCGGACTGACTACCGGGGAGCTGTTTTTT.